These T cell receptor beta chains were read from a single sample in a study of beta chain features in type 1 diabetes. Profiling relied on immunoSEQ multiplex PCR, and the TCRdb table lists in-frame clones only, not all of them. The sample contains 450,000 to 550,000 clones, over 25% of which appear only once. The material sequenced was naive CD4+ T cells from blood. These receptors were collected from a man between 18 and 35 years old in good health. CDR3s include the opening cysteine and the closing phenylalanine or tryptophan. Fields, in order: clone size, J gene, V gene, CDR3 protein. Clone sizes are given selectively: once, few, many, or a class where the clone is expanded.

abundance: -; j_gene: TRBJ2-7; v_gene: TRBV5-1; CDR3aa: CASSPGLAVDEQYF
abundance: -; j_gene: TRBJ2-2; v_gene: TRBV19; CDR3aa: CASSGSYTGELFF
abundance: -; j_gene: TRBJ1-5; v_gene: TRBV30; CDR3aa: CAWSSTPNQPQHF
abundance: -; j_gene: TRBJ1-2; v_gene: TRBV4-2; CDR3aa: CASSQDRPGGYTF
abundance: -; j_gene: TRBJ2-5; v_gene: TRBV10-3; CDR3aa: CAISESGGRETQYF
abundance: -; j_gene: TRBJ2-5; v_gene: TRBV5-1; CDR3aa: CASSFQGETQYF
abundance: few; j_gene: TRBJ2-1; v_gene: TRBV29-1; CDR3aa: CSVRPGSDEQFF
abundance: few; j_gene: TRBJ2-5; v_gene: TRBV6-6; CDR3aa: CASSYPGGGVETQYF
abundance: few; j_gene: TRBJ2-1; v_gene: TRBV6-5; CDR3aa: CASSYGWSSYNEQFF
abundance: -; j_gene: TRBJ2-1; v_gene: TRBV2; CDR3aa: CASRRTSGYNEQFF
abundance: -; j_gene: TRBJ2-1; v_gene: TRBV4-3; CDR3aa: CASSLLTPSGYNEQFF
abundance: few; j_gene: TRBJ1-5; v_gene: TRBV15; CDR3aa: CATSRDLGVYNQPQHF
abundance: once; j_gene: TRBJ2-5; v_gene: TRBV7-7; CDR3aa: CASSAGTAETQYF
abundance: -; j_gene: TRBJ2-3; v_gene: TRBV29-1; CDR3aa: CSVAFTRAGDTQYF
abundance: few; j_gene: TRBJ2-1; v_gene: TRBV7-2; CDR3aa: CASSLAGVAYNEQFF
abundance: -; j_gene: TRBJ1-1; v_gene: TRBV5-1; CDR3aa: CASSFPGNTEAFF
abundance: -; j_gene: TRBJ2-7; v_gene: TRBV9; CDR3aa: CASSEGEEQYF
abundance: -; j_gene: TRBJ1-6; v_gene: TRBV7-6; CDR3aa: CASSSDRSNSPLHF
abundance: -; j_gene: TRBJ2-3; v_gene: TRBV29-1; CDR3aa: CSGTRGAPDTQYF
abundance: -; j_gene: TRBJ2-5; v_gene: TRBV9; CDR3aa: CASSVAGAYQETQYF
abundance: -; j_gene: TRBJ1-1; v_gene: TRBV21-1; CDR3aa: CASSKAQGRPEAFF
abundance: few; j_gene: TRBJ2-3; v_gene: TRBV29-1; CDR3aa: CSVGARNTDTQYF
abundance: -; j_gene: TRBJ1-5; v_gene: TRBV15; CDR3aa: CATSWDRGSNQPQHF
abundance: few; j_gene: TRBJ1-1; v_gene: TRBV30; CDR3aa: CAWRGGLNTEAFF
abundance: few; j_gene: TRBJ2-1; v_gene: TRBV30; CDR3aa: CAWSVGLAGNEQFF
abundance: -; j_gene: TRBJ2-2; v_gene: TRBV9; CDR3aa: CASSGTSGRMTGELFF
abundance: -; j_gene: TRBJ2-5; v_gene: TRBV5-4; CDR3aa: CASSSGLAGGPSETQYF
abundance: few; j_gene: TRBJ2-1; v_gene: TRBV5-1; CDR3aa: CASATGLSSSYNEQFF
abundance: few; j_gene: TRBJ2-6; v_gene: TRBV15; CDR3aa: CATSRTGTGAPGANVLTF
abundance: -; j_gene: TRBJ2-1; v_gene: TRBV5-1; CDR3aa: CASSASGTSSYNEQFF
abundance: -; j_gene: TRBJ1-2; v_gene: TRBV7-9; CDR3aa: CASSFSTGNDGYTF
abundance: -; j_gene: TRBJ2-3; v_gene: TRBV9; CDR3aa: CASSVGTGGTDTQYF
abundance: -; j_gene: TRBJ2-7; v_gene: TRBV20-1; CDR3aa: CSAGTYYEQYF
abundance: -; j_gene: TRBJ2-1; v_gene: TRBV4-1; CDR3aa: CASSQGPAKKSNEQFF
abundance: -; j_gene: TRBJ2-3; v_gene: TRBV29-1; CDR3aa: CSARLGLAGTDTQYF
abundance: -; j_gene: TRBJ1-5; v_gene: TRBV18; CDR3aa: CASSPPGGGQPQHF
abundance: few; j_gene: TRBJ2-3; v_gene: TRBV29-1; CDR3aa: CSVDSGVDTQYF
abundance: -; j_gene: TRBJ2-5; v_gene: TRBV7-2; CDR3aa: CASSWVQETQYF
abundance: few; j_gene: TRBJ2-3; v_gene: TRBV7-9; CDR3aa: CASTIGYSSTDTQYF
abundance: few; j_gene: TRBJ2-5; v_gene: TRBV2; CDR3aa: CASRERQGLGTQYF
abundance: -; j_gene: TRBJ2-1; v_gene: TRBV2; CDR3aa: CASSEEGQGANEQFF
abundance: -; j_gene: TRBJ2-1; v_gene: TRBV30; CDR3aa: CAWSVLSLGSLFDEQFF
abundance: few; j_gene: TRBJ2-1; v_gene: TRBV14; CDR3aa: CATSSYNEQFF
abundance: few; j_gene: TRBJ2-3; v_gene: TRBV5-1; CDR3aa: CASSSLAATSTDTQYF
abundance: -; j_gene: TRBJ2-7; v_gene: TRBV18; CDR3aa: CASSTTSGEQYF
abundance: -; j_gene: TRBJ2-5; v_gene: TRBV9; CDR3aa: CASSVGQAQETQYF
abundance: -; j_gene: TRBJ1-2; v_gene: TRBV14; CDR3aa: CASSQDAGRDYGYTF
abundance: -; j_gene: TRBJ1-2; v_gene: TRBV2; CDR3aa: CASSGTGARGYTF
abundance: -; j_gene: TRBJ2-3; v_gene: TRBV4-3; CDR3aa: CASSQDWGTDTQYF